These 7 T cell receptor beta chains were sequenced from one sample in a study of blood T cell repertoires in COVID-19. Sequenced by immunoSEQ multiplex PCR; TCRdb stores in-frame clones only, minus some. The sample lists about 160,000 clones, under 95% seen once, with 15% to 20% in the top ten. Sequenced material: peripheral blood. All receptors derive from a man between 60 and 75 years old with active or convalescent COVID-19.

V and J are TRBV10-3 and TRBJ2-3; perhaps TRBD2 as D (6 bases). CDR1 ENHRY and CDR2 SYGVKD come from the germline V gene. The CDR3 totals 14 residues. V was cut by 4 bases and J by 3 bases, with 11 bases left in between. The CDR3 DNA follows: TGTGCCATCAGTGCGGGGGTCGGGACAGATACGCAGTATTTT. It specifies CAISAGVGTDTQYF.

A single count supports this clone. The chain recombines TRBV11-2 with TRBJ1-3, with a tentative D call TRBD1 (5 bases). Between the trimmed V and J ends, which lost 2 bases and 2 bases, there was a span of 16 bases. Germline lookup yields CDR1 SGHAT and CDR2 FQNNGV. The CDR3 is 17 amino acids. Written as DNA, the CDR3 is TGTGCCAGCAGCTTATATGAGAATATAGGGGCTGGAAACACCATATATTTT. Translation gives CASSLYENIGAGNTIYF.

The chain uses TRBV27 and TRBJ1-5; 10 bases are a match to TRBD1. Germline V CDR1 and CDR2: MNHEY, SMNVEV (reference sequence). V shed 5 bases and J 2 bases; nucleotides not matched to a gene: 15. The CDR3 spans 19 residues. The CDR3 spells CASSPQGTGVMMGNQPQHF. The CDR3 nucleotides read TGTGCCAGCAGTCCCCAGGGGACAGGGGTAATGATGGGCAATCAGCCCCAGCATTTT.

This clone showed up just once. The V gene is TRBV21-1, the J gene TRBJ2-7; the D segment call TRBD1 is taken from the table without a DNA check. TRBV21-1 corresponds to a pseudogene. The CDR3 is made up of 15 amino acids. CDR3 sequence: CASSLKGFLTYEQYF. CDR3 coding DNA: TGTGCCAGCAGCCTAAAGGGGTTCCTAACCTACGAGCAGTACTTC.

The chain carries TRBV5-5 and TRBJ2-4; possible D gene TRBD2, 5 bases. There are 16 residues in the CDR3. The germline V gene has CDR1 SGHKS and CDR2 YYEKEE (reference sequence). V was trimmed by 4 bases and J by 1 base, leaving 15 bases between them. This chain's CDR3 is CASSTDWLTAKNIQYF. CDR3 DNA: TGTGCCAGCAGCACGGACTGGTTGACGGCCAAAAACATTCAGTACTTC.

The gene calls are TRBV7-6 and TRBJ1-5, with TRBD1 matching 7 bases. The CDR3 runs 16 residues. Germline V lookup: CDR1 SGHVS, CDR2 FNYEAQ. V trimming: 5 bases; J trimming: 4 bases; junction bases outside the gene matches: 11. The CDR3 reads CASSLGDRVENQPQHF. The CDR3 nucleotides are TGTGCCAGCAGCCTAGGCGACAGGGTGGAGAATCAGCCCCAGCATTTT.

The V gene is TRBV6-5, the J gene TRBJ2-5, with TRBD1 identical over 9 bases. The CDR3 is 16 amino acids. With 2 bases clipped from V and 1 base from J, the junction kept 5 bases outside the gene matches. Germline CDR1 reads MNHEY; CDR2 reads SVGAGI. Here the CDR3 reads CASSYQGDRVQETQYF. In DNA form, the CDR3 reads TGTGCCAGCAGTTACCAAGGGGACAGGGTCCAAGAGACCCAGTACTTC.